This TCR beta chain is from a study of T-cell reconstitution after alpha-beta-depleted transplantation in children. Study conclusions and caveats: Reportedly, alpha-beta T cells present about two months post-transplant originated from several hundred expanded clones of graft origin. Recipient T cells and thymic progenitors that survived were the source of the high TCRbeta diversity seen at day 60 in some patients. T-cell counts and diversity were attributed mostly to newly produced T cells one year after transplant.

This clonotype has at least ten counts. No antigen is known for it. For TCRbeta, the library was prepared with unique molecular identifiers. TCRdb passed the PCR reads through MiXCR, listing each CDR3 protein once. This sample has some 200,000 distinct CDR3 sequences, with 6.3% found just once. The CDR3 sequence is 13 residues long. Unmatched junction bases numbered 3, after V lost 5 bases and J lost 2 bases. This receptor was obtained from a girl less than two years old with combined immunodeficiency, due to receive a stem cell transplant. The chain combines TRBV12-3 or TRBV12-4 with TRBJ2-7, with 7 positions matching TRBD1. The sequenced sample was PBMCs, obtained before TCRalphabeta/CD19-depleted stem cell transplant. DNA of the CDR3: TGTGCCAGCAGTGGACAGGACCCCTACGAGCAGTACTTC. The encoded protein is CASSGQDPYEQYF.